This T cell receptor (beta chain) appears in the sequencing data of a study of technical replicates of blood from several donors. Clones were read by immunoSEQ multiplex PCR, and TCRdb kept only the in-frame ones, dropping some. In the table there are about 76,000 clones, 85% to 95% of which are singletons. The V and J ends lost 2 bases and 3 bases respectively, with 12 bases between them. The CDR3 extends over 15 amino acids. Germline V gives CDR1 SGHTA, CDR2 FQGTGA. Sequenced input: T cells isolated from PBMCs. The receptor's source is a human donor in good health. This chain joins TRBV7-3 and TRBJ2-3; unclear D gene. As DNA, the CDR3 is TGTGCCAGCAGCTTAGTCTCAGGCCCGACAGATACGCAGTATTTT. Amino acids: CASSLVSGPTDTQYF.